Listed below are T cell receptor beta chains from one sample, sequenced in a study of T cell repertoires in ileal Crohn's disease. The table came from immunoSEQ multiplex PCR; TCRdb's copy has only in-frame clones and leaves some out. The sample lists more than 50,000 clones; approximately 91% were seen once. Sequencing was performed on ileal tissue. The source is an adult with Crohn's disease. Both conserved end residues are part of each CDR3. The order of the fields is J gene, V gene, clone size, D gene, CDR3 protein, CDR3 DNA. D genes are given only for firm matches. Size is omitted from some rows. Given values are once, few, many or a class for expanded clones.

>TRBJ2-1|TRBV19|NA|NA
CASSRRLVSYNEQFF
TGTGCCAGTAGTAGGCGGCTGGTCTCCTACAATGAGCAGTTCTTC
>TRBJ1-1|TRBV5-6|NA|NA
CASSLGGGSYEAFF
TGTGCCAGCAGCTTGGGTGGAGGAAGCTATGAAGCTTTCTTT
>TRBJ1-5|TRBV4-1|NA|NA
CASSQDLAGGQPQHF
TGCGCCAGCAGCCAAGATTTGGCAGGAGGACAGCCCCAGCATTTT
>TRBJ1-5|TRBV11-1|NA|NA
CASSLQPGQPQHF
TGTGCCAGCAGCCTCCAGCCGGGACAGCCCCAGCATTTT
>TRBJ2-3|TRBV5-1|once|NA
CASSLGGSRRGNTDTQYF
TGCGCCAGCAGCTTGGGGGGTAGCCGGAGGGGAAACACAGATACGCAGTATTTT
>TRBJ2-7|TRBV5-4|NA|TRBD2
CASSSRLAGTEQYF
TGTGCCAGCAGCTCGCGACTAGCGGGAACCGAGCAGTACTTC
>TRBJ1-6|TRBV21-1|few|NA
CASSRDISSYNSPLHF
TGTGCCAGCAGCAGGGACATCAGCTCCTATAATTCACCCCTCCACTTT
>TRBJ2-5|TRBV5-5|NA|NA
CASSLEWTTGVQETQYF
TGTGCCAGCAGCTTGGAATGGACGACAGGCGTGCAAGAGACCCAGTACTTC
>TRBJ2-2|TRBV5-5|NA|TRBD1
CASSSPRSGTGRSGELFF
TGTGCCAGCAGCTCCCCCCGAAGTGGGACAGGAAGGTCCGGGGAGCTGTTTTTT
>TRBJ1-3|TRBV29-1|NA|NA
CSGHSGNTIYF
TGCAGCGGACACTCTGGAAACACCATATATTTT
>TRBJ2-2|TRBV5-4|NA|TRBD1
CASSLRQGNTGELFF
TGTGCCAGCAGCTTGAGACAGGGAAATACCGGGGAGCTGTTTTTT
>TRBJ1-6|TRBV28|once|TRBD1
CASSLFYRGNSPLHF
TGTGCCAGCAGTTTATTTTACAGGGGTAATTCACCCCTCCACTTT
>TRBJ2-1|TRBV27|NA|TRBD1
CASSQGQGVSEQFF
TGTGCCAGCAGTCAGGGACAGGGGGTGAGTGAGCAGTTCTTC
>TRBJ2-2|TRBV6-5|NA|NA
CASSSLTGELFF
TGTGCCAGCAGTTCTCTCACCGGGGAGCTGTTTTTT